Given below is one TCR beta chain in context. This sample is drawn from a study of blood T cell repertoires in COVID-19. TCRdb's table, derived via immunoSEQ multiplex PCR, lists solely in-frame clones and lacks some. The table records 210,000 or so clones, approximately 78% of them present only once. Germline V gene lookup returns CDR1 SGDLS and CDR2 YYNGEE. The CDR3 loop spans 15 amino acids. V gave up 4 bases and J gave up 4 bases, with 14 bases separating them. The sequence was obtained from a middle-aged woman with acute or convalescent COVID-19. The sample comprised peripheral blood. The V call is TRBV9, the J call TRBJ1-4; the D is unclear. The CDR3 loop reads CASSPAGRNNEKLFF. Written as DNA, the CDR3 is TGTGCCAGCAGCCCAGCGGGGAGAAATAATGAAAAACTGTTTTTT.